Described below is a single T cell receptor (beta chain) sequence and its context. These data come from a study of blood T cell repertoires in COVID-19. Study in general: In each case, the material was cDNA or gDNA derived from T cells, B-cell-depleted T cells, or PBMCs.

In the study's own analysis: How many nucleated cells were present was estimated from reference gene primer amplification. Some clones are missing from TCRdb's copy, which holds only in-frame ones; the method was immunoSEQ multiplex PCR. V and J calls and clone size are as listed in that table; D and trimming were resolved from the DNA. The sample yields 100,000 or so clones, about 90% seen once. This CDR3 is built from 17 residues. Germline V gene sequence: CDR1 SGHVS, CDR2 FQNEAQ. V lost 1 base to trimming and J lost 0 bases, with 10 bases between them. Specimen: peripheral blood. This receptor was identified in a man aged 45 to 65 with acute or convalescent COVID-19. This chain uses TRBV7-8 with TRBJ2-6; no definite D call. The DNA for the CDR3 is TGTGCCAGCAGCTTAGGTCCATCGAGCTCTGGGGCCAACGTCCTGACTTTC. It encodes CASSLGPSSSGANVLTF.